This T cell receptor (beta chain) derives from a study of T cell responses to AZD1222 COVID-19 vaccine. The study's findings and limits: Reports say nearly half of spike-specific TCRs go after unmutated variant regions. Spike was spanned by vaccine-associated CD4 TCRs, which were dominant at 160-218 and 743-854. It should be noted that donors were predominantly white British and more often female, and clonal diversity was possibly underestimated. Breadth and depth of Spike-specific TCRs rose after two AZD1222 doses.

Notes on this clone: Antigen unknown.

Looked up from germline, CDR1 is KGHSH and CDR2 is LQKENI. The CDR3 is 19 amino acids. The V gene end was trimmed by 3 bases and the J gene end by 1 base; junction bases not matched to a gene: 8. Sequencing used immunoSEQ multiplex PCR; TCRdb keeps in-frame clones, though not all of them. The sample lists roughly 140,000 clones, about 91% occurring once. This TCR came from an adult in good health. Here the sequenced sample was peripheral blood, taken on day 0 of MenACWY control vaccination. The chain is built from TRBV18 and TRBJ2-6; 11 nucleotides align to TRBD1. The CDR3 nucleotides are TGTGCCAGCTCACCTCCAGGGACAGGGGGTATTTCTGGGGCCAACGTCCTGACTTTC. It codes for CASSPPGTGGISGANVLTF.